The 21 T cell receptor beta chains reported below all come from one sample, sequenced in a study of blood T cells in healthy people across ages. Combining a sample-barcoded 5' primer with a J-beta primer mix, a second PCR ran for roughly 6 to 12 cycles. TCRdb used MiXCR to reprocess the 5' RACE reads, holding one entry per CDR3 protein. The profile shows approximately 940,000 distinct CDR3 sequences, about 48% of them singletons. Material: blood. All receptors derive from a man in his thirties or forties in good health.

CDR3 protein: CSVNRGGGGYEQFF. The DNA for the CDR3 is TGCAGCGTCAATCGTGGAGGGGGCGGGTATGAGCAGTTCTTC. The chain combines TRBV29-1 with TRBJ2-1, with a possible D match to TRBD1 (7 bases). The germline CDR1 and CDR2 sequences are SQVTM and ANQGSEA. The CDR3 totals 14 residues. Deletions cut 6 bases from V and 8 bases from J, with 20 bases between.

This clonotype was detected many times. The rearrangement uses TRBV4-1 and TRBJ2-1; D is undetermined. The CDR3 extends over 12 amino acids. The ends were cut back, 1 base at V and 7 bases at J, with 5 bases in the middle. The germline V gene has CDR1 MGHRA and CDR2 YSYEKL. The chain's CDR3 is CASSQVLNEQFF. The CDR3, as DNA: TGCGCCAGCAGCCAAGTCCTGAATGAGCAGTTCTTC.

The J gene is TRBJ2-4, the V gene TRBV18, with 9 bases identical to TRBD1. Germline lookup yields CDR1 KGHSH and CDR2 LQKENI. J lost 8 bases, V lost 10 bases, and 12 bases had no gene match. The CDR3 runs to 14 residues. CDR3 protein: CANSPIQGAYIQYF. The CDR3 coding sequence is TGTGCCAACTCCCCCATACAGGGGGCCTACATTCAGTACTTC.

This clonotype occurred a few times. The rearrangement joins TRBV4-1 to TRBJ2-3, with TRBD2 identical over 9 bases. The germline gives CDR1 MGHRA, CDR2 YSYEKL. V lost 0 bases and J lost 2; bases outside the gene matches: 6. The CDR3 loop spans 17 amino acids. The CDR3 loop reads CASSQERAGGNTDTQYF. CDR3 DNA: TGCGCCAGCAGCCAAGAGAGGGCGGGGGGGAACACAGATACGCAGTATTTT.

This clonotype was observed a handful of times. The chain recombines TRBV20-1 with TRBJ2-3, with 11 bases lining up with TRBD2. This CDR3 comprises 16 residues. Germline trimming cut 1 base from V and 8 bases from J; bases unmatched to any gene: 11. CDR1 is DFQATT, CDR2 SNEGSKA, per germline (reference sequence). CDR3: CSARVAGGPSGGTQYF. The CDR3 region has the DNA TGCAGTGCTAGAGTAGCGGGGGGGCCTTCGGGCGGTACGCAGTATTTT.

The CDR3 loop is CASRLTSGTYNEQFF. The DNA of the CDR3 is TGCGCCAGCAGGTTAACTAGCGGGACTTACAATGAGCAGTTCTTC. The rearrangement joins TRBV5-1 to TRBJ2-1, with 10 bases lining up with TRBD2. The CDR3 is 15 residues long. J was trimmed by 4 bases and V by 5 bases; bases with no gene match: 6. Germline assignment: CDR1 SGHRS and CDR2 YFSETQ.

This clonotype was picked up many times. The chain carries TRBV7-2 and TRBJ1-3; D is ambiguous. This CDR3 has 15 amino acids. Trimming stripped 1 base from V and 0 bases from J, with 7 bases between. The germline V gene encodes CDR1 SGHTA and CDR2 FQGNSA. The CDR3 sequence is CASSLGGFSGNTIYF. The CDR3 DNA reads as TGTGCCAGCAGCTTAGGTGGATTCTCTGGAAACACCATATATTTT. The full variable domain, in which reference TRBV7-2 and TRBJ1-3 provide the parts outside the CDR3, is GAGVSQSPSNKVTEKGKDVELRCDPISGHTALYWYRQSLGQGLEFLIYFQGNSAPDKSGLPSDRFSAERTGGSVSTLTIQRTQQEDSAVYLCASSLGGFSGNTIYFGEGSWLTVV.

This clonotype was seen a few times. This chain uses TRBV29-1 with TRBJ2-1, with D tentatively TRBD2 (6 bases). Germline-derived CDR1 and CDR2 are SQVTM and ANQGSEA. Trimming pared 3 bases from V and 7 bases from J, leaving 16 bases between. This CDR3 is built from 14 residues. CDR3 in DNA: TGCAGCGTTGATTCTAGCGAAAGTGGGAATGAGCAGTTCTTC. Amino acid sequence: CSVDSSESGNEQFF.

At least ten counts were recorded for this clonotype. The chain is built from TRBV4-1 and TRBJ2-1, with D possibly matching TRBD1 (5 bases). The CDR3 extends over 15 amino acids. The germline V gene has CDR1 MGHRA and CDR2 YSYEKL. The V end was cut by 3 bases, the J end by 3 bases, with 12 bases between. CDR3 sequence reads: CASSQVRTNYNEQFF. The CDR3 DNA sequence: TGCGCCAGCAGCCAGGTTCGGACAAACTACAATGAGCAGTTCTTC.

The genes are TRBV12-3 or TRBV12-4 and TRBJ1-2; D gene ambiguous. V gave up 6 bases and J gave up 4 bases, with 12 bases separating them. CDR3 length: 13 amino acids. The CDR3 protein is CASRVQESYGYTF. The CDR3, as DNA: TGTGCCAGCAGAGTGCAGGAAAGCTATGGCTACACCTTC.

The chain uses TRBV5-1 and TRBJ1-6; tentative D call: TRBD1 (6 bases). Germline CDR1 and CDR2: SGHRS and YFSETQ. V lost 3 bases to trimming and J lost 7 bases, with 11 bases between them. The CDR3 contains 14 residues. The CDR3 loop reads CASSSRGQNSPLHF. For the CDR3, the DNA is TGCGCCAGCAGCTCTCGAGGACAGAATTCACCCCTCCACTTT.

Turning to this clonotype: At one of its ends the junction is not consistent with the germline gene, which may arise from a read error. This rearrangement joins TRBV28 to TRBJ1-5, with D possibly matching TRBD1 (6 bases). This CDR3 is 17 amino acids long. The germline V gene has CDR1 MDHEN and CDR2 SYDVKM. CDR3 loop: CASSAATGTGSNQPHHF. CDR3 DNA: TGTGCCAGCAGTGCGGCAACAGGGACGGGGAGCAATCAGCCCCACCATTTT.

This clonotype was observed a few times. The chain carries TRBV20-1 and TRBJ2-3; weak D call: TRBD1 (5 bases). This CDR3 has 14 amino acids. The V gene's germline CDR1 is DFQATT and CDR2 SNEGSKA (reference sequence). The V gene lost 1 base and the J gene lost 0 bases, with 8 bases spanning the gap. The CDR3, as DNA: TGCAGTGCTAGAGTCAGGGATAGCACAGATACGCAGTATTTT. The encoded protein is CSARVRDSTDTQYF.

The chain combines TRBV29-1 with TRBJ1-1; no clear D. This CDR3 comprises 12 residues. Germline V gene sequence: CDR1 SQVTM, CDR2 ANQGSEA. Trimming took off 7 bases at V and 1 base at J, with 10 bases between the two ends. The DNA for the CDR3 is TGCAGCGCACTAGACGGGAACACTGAAGCTTTCTTT. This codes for CSALDGNTEAFF.

CDR3 sequence: CASQEAGPLHF. The CDR3 DNA is TGTGCCTCGCAGGAGGCCGGGCCCCTCCACTTT. This chain links TRBV18 with TRBJ1-6; D gene uncertain. The germline V gene encodes CDR1 KGHSH and CDR2 LQKENI. Trimming took off 11 bases at V and 13 bases at J, with 15 bases between the two ends. The CDR3 spans 11 residues.

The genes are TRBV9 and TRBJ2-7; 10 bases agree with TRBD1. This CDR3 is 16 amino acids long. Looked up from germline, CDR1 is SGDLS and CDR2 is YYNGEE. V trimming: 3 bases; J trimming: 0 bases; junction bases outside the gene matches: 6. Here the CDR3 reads CASSAGGQGSSYEQYF. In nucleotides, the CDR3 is TGTGCCAGCAGCGCGGGGGGACAGGGGAGCTCCTACGAGCAGTACTTC. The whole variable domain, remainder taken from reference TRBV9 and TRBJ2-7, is DSGVTQTPKHLITATGQRVTLRCSPRSGDLSVYWYQQSLDQGLQFLIQYYNGEERAKGNILERFSAQQFPDLHSELNLSSLELGDSALYFCASSAGGQGSSYEQYFGPGTRLTVT.

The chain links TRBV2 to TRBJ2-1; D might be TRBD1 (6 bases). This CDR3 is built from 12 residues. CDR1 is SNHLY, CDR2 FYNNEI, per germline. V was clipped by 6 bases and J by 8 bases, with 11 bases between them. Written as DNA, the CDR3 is TGTGCCAGCAGCAGCCCAGGGGATGAGCAGTTCTTC. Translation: CASSSPGDEQFF.

The DNA for the CDR3 is TGCAGCTTCCGGCCCACCTACAATGAGCAGTTCTTC. This codes for CSFRPTYNEQFF. The rearrangement joins TRBV29-1 to TRBJ2-1; D gene uncertain. V dropped 8 bases and J dropped 2 bases, with 10 bases sitting between them. Per the germline V gene, CDR1 is SQVTM and CDR2 is ANQGSEA. This CDR3 comprises 12 residues.

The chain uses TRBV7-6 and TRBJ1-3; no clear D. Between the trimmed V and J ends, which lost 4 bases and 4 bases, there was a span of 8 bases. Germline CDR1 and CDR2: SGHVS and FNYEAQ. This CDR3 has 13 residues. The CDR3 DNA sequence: TGTGCCAGCAGCTCCGGACGGGGAAACACCATATATTTT. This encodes CASSSGRGNTIYF.

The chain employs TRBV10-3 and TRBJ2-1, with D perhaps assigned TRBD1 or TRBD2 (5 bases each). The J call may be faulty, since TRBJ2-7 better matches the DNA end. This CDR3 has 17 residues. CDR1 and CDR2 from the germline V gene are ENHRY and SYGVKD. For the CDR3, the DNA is TGTGCCATCAGTTCCCGGGGCACCCGGAGCTCCTACAATGAGCAGTACTTC. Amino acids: CAISSRGTRSSYNEQYF.

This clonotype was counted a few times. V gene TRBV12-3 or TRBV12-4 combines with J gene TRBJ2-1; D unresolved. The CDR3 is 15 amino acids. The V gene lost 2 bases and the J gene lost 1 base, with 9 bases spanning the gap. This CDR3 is CASSLIGGSYNEQFF. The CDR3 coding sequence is TGTGCCAGCAGTTTAATCGGCGGTTCCTACAATGAGCAGTTCTTC.